The TCR beta chain under discussion was sequenced for a study of beta chain features in type 1 diabetes. Findings of the study overall: For Type 1 diabetes patients, all four CD4+ subsets carried TCRB CDR3s that were moderately but significantly shorter.

Remarks on this clone: The target antigen is unknown.

The whole isolated RNA underwent reverse transcription, so sequencing captured expressed TCRB transcripts. Profiling relied on immunoSEQ multiplex PCR, and the TCRdb table lists in-frame clones only, not all of them. The sample yields some 190,000 clones, 6% to 9% seen once. Each donor gave one heparinised blood draw averaging roughly 100 mL. Sorting produced populations that all topped 98% purity. CDR1 SGHTA and CDR2 FQGNSA come from the germline V gene. The CDR3 has 14 residues. V lost 5 bases, J lost 5 bases, and 13 bases lay in between. V usage is TRBV7-2 and J usage is TRBJ1-5, with a tentative D call TRBD1 (6 bases). The TCR originated in a man aged 18 to 30 with type 1 diabetes. Material: central memory CD4+ T cells from blood. As DNA, the CDR3 is TGTGCCAGCAGCACCCGACAGGAGTATCAGCCCCAGCATTTT. Protein product: CASSTRQEYQPQHF. Together with reference TRBV7-2 and TRBJ1-5, the CDR3 gives the full variable domain: GAGVSQSPSNKVTEKGKDVELRCDPISGHTALYWYRQSLGQGLEFLIYFQGNSAPDKSGLPSDRFSAERTGGSVSTLTIQRTQQEDSAVYLCASSTRQEYQPQHFGDGTRLSIL.